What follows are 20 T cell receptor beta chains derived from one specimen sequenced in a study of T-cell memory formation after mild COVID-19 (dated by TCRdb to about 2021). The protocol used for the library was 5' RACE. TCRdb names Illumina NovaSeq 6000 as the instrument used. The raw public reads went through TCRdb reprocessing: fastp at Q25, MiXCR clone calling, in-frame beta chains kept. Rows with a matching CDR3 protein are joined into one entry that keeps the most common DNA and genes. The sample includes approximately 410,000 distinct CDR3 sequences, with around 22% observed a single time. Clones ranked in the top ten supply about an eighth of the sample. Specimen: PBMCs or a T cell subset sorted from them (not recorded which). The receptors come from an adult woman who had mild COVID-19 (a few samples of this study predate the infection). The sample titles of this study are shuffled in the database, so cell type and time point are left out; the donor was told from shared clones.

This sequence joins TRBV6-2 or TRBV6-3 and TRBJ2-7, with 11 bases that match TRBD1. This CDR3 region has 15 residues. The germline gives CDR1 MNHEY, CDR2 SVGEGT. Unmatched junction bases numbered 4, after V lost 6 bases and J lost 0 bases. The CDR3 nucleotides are TGTGCCAGCAGAGCCGGGACAGGGGGCTCCTACGAGCAGTACTTC. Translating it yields CASRAGTGGSYEQYF.

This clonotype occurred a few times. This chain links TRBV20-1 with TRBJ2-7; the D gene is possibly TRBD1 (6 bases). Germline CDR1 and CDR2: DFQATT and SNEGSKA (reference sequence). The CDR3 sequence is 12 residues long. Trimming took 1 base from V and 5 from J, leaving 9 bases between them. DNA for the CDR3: TGCAGTGCTAGAGCACAGGGCAACGAGCAGTACTTC. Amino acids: CSARAQGNEQYF.

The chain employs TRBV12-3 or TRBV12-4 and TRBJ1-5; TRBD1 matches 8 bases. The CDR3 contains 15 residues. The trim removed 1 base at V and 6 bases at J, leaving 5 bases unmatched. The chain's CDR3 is CASSLENRGVQPQHF. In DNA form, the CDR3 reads TGTGCCAGCAGTTTAGAGAACAGGGGGGTTCAGCCCCAGCATTTT.

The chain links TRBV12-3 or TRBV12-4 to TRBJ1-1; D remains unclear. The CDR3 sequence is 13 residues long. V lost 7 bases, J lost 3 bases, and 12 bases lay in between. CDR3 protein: CASTVGGHTEAFF. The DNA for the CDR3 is TGTGCCAGCACCGTAGGTGGACACACTGAAGCTTTCTTT.

CDR3 in amino acids: CASSLGAATETQYF. DNA for the CDR3: TGTGCCAGCAGCTTGGGGGCCGCGACGGAGACCCAGTACTTC. The gene calls are TRBV5-6 and TRBJ2-5; D unclear. The length of the CDR3 is 14 residues. Per the germline V gene, CDR1 is SGHDT and CDR2 is YYEEEE. Trimming stripped 0 bases from V and 5 bases from J, with 11 bases between.

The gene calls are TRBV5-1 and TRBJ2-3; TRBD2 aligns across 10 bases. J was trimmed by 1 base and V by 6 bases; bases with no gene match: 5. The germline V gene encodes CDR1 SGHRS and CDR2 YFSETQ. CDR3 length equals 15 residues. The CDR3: CASKTAGGGTDTQYF. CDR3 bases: TGCGCCAGCAAGACAGCGGGAGGGGGCACAGATACGCAGTATTTT.

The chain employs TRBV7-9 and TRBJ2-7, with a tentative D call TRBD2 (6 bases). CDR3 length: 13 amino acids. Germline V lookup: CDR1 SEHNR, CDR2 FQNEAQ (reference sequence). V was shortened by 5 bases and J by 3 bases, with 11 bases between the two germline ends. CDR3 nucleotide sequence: TGTGCCAGCAGCCGGACTACAGACTACGAGCAGTACTTC. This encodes CASSRTTDYEQYF.

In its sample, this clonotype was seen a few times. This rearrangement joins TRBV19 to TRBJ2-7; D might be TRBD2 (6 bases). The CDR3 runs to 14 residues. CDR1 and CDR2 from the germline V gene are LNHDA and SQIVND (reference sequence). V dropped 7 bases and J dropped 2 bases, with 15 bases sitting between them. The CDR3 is CASTAGRTPYEQYF. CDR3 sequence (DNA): TGTGCCAGTACCGCGGGACGGACCCCCTACGAGCAGTACTTC.

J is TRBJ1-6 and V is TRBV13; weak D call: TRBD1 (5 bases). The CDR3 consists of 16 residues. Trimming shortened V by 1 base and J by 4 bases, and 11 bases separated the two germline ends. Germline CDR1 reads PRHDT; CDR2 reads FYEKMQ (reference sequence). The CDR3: CASSLALGAYNSPLHF. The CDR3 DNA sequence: TGTGCCAGCAGCTTAGCTCTAGGGGCGTATAATTCACCCCTCCACTTT.

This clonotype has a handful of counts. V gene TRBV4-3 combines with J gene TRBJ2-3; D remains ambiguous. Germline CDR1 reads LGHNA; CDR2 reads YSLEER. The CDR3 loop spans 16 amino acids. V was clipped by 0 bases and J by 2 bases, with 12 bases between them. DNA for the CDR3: TGCGCCAGCAGCCAAGATTGGGGTGGGATCACAGATACGCAGTATTTT. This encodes CASSQDWGGITDTQYF.

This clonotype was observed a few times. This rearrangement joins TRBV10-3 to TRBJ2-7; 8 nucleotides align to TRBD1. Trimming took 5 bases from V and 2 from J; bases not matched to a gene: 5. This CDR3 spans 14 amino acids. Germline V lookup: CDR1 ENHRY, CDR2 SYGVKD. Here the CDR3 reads CAISRQGITYEQYF. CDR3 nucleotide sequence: TGTGCCATCAGTCGACAGGGGATAACCTACGAGCAGTACTTC.

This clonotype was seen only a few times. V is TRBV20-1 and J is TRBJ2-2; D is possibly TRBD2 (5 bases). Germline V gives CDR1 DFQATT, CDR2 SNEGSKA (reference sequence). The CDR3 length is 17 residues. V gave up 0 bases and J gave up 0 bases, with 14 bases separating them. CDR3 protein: CSARDQKGSPNTGELFF. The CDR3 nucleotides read TGCAGTGCTAGAGATCAAAAAGGGAGCCCGAACACCGGGGAGCTGTTTTTT.

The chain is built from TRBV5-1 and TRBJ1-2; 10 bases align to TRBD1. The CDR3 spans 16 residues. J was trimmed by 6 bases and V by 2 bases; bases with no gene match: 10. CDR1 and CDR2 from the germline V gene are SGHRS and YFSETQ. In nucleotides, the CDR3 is TGCGCCAGCAGCTTTGGGACAGGGGCTATTGTTGATGGCTACACCTTC. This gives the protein CASSFGTGAIVDGYTF.

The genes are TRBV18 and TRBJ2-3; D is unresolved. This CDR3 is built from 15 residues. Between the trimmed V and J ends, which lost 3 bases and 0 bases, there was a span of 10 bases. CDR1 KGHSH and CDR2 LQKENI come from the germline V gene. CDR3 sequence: CASSPVAKSTDTQYF. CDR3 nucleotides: TGTGCCAGCTCACCTGTGGCCAAAAGCACAGATACGCAGTATTTT.

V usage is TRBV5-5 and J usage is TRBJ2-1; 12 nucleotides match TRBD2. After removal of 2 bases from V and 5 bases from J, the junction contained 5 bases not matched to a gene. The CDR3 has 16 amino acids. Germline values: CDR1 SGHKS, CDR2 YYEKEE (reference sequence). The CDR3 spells CASSFRRTSGNNEQFF. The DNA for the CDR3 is TGTGCCAGCAGCTTTAGACGGACTAGCGGGAACAATGAGCAGTTCTTC.

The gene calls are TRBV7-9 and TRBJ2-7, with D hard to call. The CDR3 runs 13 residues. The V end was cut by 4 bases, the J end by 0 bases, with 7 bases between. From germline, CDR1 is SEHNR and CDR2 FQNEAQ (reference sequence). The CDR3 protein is CASSYVYSYEQYF. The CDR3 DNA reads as TGTGCCAGCAGCTATGTGTACTCCTACGAGCAGTACTTC.

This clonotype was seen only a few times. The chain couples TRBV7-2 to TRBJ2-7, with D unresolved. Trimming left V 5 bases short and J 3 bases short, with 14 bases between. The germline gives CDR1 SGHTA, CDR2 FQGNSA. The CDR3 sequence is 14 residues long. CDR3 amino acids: CASSVDHGRYEQYF. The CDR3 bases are TGTGCCAGCAGCGTTGATCATGGGCGCTACGAGCAGTACTTC.

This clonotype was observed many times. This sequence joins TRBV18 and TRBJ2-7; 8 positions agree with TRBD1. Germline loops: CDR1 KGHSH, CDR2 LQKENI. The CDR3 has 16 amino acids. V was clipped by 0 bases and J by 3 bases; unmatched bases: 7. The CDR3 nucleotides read TGTGCCAGCTCACCACCTCGGGACAGGTCCTTCTACGAGCAGTACTTC. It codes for CASSPPRDRSFYEQYF.

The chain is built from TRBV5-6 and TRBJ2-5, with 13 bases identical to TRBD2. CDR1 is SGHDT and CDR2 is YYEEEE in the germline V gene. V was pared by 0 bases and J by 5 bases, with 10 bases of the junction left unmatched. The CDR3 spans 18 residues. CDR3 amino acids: CASSLAGTSGTVLETQYF. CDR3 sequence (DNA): TGTGCCAGCAGCTTGGCCGGGACTAGCGGGACGGTACTTGAGACCCAGTACTTC.

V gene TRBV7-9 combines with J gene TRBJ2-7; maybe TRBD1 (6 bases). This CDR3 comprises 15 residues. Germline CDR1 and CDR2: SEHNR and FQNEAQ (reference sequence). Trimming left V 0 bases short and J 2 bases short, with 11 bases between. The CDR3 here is CASSLASGAAYEQYF. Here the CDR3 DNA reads TGTGCCAGCAGCTTAGCGTCAGGGGCCGCCTACGAGCAGTACTTC.